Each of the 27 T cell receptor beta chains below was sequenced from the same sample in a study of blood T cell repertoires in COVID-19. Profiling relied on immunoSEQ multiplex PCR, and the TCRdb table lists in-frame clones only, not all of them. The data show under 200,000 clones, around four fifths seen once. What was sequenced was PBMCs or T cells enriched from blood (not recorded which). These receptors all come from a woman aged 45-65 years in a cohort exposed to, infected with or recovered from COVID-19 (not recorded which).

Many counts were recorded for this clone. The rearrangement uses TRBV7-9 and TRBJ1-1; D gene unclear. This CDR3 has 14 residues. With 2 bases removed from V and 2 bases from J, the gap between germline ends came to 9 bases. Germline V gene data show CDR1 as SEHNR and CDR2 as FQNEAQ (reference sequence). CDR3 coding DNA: TGTGCCAGCAGCTTATTCGGGGAAAACACTGAAGCTTTCTTT. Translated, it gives CASSLFGENTEAFF. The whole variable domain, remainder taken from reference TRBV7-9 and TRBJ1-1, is DTGVSQNPRHKITKRGQNVTFRCDPISEHNRLYWYRQTLGQGPEFLTYFQNEAQLEKSRLLSDRFSAERPKGSFSTLEIQRTEQGDSAMYLCASSLFGENTEAFFGQGTRLTVV.

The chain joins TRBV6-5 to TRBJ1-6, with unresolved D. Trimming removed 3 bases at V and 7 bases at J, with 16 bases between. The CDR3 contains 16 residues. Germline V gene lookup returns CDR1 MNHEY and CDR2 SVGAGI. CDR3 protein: CASSYRANYVNSPLHF. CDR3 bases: TGTGCCAGCAGTTATCGAGCGAACTATGTGAATTCACCCCTCCACTTT.

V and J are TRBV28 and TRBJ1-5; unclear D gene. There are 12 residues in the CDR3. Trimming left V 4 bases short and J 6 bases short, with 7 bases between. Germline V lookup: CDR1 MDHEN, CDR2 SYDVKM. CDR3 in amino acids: CASSSSFQPQHF. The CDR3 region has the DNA TGTGCCAGCAGTTCCTCGTTTCAGCCCCAGCATTTT. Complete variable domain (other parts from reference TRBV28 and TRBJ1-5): DVKVTQSSRYLVKRTGEKVFLECVQDMDHENMFWYRQDPGLGLRLIYFSYDVKMKEKGDIPEGYSVSREKKERFSLILESASTNQTSMYLCASSSSFQPQHFGDGTRLSIL.

CDR3 DNA: TGTGCCAGCAGCTTTAGACCAGGGGTGGGGACTGAAGCTTTCTTT. Its translation is CASSFRPGVGTEAFF. V gene TRBV9 combines with J gene TRBJ1-1; TRBD1 is a possible D gene (6 bases). The CDR3 spans 15 residues. CDR1 and CDR2 (germline): SGDLS, YYNGEE. The V gene lost 4 bases and the J gene lost 5 bases, with 18 bases spanning the gap.

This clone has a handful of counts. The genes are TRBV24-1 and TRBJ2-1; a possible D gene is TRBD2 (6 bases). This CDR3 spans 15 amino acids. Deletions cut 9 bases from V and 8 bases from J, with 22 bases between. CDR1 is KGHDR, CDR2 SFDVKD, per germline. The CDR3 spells CATAVGGREKDEQFF. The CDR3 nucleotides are TGTGCCACCGCGGTGGGGGGACGGGAGAAGGATGAGCAGTTCTTC.

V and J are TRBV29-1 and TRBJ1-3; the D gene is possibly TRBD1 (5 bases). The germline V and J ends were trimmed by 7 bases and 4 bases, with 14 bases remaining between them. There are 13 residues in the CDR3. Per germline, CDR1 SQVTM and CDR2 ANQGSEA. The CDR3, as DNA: TGCAGCGGCAAATGGACAAGCGGAAACACCATATATTTT. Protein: CSGKWTSGNTIYF.

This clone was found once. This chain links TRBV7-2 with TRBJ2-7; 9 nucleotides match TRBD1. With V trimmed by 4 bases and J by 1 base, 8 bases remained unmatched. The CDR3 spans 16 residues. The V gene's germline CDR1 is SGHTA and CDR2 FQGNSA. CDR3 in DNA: TGTGCCAGCAGCTCCTCATCGGGGACAGGGTCCTACGAGCAGTACTTC. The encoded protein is CASSSSSGTGSYEQYF. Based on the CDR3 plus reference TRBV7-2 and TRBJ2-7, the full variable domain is GAGVSQSPSNKVTEKGKDVELRCDPISGHTALYWYRQSLGQGLEFLIYFQGNSAPDKSGLPSDRFSAERTGGSVSTLTIQRTQQEDSAVYLCASSSSSGTGSYEQYFGPGTRLTVT.

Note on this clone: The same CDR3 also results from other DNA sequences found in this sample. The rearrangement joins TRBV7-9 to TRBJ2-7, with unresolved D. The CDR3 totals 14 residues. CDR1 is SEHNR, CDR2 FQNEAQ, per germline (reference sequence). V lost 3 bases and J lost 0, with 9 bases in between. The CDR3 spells CASSFGGSSYEQYF. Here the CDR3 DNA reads TGTGCCAGCAGCTTCGGCGGAAGCTCCTACGAGCAGTACTTC.

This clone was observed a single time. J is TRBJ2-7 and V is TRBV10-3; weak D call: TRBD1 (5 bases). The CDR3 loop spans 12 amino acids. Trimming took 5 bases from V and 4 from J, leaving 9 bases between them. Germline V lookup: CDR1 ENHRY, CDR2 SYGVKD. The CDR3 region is CAISPGRYEQYF. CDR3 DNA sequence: TGTGCCATCAGTCCAGGGCGATACGAGCAGTACTTC.

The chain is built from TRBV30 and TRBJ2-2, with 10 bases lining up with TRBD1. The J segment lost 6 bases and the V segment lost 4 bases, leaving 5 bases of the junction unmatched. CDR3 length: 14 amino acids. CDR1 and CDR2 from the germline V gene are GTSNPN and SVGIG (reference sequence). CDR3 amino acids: CAWKRDRGSGELFF. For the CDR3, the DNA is TGTGCCTGGAAACGGGACAGGGGATCCGGGGAGCTGTTTTTT.

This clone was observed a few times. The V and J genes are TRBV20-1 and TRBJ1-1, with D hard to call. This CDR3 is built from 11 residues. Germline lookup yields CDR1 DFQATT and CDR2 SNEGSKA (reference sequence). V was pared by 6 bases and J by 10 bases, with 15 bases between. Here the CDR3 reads CSAPVGEGAFF. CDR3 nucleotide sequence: TGCAGTGCCCCGGTCGGGGAGGGAGCTTTCTTT.

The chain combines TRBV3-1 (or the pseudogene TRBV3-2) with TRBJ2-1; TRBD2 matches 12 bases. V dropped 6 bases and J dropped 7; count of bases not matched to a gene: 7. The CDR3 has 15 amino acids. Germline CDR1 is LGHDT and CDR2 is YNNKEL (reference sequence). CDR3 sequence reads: CASSPRLAGVNEQFF. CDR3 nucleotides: TGTGCCAGCAGTCCCCGACTAGCGGGAGTGAATGAGCAGTTCTTC.

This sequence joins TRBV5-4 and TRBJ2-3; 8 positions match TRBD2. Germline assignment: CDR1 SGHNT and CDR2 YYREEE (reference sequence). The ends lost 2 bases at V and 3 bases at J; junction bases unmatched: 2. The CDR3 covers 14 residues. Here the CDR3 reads CASSLAGATDTQYF. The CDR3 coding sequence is TGTGCCAGCAGCTTAGCGGGAGCGACAGATACGCAGTATTTT.

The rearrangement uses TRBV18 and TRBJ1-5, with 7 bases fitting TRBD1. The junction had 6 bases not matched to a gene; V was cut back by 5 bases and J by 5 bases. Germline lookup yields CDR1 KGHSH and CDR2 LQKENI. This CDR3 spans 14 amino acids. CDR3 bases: TGTGCCAGCTCAGCACAGGGGATGGATCAGCCCCAGCATTTT. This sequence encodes CASSAQGMDQPQHF.

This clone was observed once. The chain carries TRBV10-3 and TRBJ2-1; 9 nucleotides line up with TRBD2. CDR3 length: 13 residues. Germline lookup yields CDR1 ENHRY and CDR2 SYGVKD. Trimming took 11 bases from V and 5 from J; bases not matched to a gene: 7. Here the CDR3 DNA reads TGTGCCTCACTAGGACTAGCGAACAATGAGCAGTTCTTC. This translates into CASLGLANNEQFF.

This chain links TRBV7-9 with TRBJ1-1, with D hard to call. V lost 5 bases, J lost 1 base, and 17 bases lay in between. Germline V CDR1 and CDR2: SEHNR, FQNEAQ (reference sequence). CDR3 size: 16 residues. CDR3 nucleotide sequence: TGTGCCAGCAGCGCCCCGCCGTTACAGAGGAACACTGAAGCTTTCTTT. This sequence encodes CASSAPPLQRNTEAFF.

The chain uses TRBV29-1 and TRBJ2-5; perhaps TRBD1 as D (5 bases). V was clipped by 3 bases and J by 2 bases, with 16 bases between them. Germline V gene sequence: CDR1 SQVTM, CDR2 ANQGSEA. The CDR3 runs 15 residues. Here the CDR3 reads CSVDGKGHMQETQYF. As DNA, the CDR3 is TGCAGCGTTGATGGGAAAGGACATATGCAAGAGACCCAGTACTTC.

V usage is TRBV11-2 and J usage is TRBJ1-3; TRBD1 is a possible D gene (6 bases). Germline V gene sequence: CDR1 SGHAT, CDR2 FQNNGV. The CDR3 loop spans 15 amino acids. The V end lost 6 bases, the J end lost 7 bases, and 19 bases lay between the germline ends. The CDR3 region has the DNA TGTGCCAGCAGGCGCTTCTATACAGGGCTGAACACCATATATTTT. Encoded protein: CASRRFYTGLNTIYF. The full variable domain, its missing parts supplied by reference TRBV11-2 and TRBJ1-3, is EAGVAQSPRYKIIEKRQSVAFWCNPISGHATLYWYQQILGQGPKLLIQFQNNGVVDDSQLPKDRFSAERLKGVDSTLKIQPAKLEDSAVYLCASRRFYTGLNTIYFGEGSWLTVV.

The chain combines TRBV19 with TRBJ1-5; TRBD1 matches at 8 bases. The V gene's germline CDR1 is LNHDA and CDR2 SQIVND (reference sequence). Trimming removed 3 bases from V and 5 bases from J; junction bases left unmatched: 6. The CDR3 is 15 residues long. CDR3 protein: CASSIPTGAHQPQHF. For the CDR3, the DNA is TGTGCCAGTAGTATCCCGACAGGGGCCCATCAGCCCCAGCATTTT.

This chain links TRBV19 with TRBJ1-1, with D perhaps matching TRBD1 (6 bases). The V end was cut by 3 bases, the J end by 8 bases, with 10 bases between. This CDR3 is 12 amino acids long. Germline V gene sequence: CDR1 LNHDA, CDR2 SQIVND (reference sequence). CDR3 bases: TGTGCCAGTAGTATTTGGGGGCGGGAAGCTTTCTTT. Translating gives CASSIWGREAFF.

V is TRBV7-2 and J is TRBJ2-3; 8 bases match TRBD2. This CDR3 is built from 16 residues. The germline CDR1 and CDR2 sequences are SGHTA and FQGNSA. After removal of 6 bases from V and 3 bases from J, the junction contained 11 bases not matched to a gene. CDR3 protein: CASSSGSGGGTDTQYF. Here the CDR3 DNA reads TGTGCCAGCAGTTCTGGGAGCGGGGGAGGGACAGATACGCAGTATTTT.

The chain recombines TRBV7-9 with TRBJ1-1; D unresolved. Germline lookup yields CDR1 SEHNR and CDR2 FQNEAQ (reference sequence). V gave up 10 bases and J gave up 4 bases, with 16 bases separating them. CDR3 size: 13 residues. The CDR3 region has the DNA TGTGCCACCGGGAGGGAAACGGGCACTGAAGCTTTCTTT. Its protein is CATGRETGTEAFF.

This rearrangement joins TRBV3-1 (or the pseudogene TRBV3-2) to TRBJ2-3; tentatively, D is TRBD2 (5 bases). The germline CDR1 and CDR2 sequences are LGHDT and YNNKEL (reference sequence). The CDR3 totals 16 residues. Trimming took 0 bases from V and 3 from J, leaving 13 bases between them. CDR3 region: CASSQDPWSGTDTQYF. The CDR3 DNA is TGTGCCAGCAGCCAAGATCCGTGGTCGGGGACAGATACGCAGTATTTT.

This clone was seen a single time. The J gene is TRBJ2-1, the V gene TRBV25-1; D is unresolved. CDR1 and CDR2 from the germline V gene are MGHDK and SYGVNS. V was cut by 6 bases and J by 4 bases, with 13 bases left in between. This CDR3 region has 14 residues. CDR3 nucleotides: TGTGCCAGCAGCACCCAACGAGTTTACAATGAGCAGTTCTTC. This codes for CASSTQRVYNEQFF.

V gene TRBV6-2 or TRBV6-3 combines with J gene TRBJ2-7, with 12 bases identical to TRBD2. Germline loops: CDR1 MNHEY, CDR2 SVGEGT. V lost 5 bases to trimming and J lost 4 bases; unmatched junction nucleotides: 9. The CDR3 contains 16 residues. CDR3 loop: CASSGLAGTANYEQYF. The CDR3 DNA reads TGTGCCAGCAGTGGACTAGCGGGGACGGCGAATTACGAGCAGTACTTC.

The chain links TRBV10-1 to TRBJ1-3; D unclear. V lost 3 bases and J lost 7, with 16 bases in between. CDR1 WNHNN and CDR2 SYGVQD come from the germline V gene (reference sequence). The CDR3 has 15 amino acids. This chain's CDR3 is CASSDSTGARNTIYF. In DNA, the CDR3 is TGCGCCAGCAGTGACTCAACGGGTGCACGGAACACCATATATTTT.

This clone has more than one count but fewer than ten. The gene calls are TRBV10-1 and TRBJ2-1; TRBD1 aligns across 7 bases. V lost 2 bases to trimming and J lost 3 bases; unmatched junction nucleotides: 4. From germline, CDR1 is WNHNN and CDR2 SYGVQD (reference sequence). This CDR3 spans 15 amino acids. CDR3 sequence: CASSENRTGYNEQFF. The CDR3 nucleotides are TGCGCCAGCAGTGAGAACAGGACAGGCTACAATGAGCAGTTCTTC.